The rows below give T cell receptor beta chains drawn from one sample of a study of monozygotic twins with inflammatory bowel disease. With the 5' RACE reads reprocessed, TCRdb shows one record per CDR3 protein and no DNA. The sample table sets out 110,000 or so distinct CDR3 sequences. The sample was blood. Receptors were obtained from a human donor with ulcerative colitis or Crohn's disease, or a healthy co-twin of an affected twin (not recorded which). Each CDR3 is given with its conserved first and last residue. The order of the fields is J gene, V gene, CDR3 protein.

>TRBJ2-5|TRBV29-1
CSVEKVQGETQYF
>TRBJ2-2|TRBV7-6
CASSLGAGEDTGELFF
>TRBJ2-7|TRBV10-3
CAISAGTRAPGRQYF
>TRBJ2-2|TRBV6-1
CASRWDSLFPGELFF
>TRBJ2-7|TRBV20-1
CSARVRGSSYEQYF
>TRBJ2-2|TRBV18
CASSPDRNTGELFF
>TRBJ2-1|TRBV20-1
CSGGLAHRAYNEQFF
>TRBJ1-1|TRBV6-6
CASTLRGNTEAFF
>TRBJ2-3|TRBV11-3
CASSFRGEVDTQYF
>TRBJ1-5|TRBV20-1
CSARRVGRLNQPQHF
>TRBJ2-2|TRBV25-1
CASSDNTGAGELFF
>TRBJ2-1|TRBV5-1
CASSLGLYLAGGNNEQFF
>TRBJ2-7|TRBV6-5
CASSLGTNSYEQYF
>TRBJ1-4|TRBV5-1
CASSLGRGGSDEKLFF
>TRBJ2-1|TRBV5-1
CASSPGTSGSQAEQFF
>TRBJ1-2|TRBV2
CASSGNYGTAYGYTF
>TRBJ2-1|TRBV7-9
CASIQGQGENEQFF
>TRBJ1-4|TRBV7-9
CAIQGSLPNEKLFF